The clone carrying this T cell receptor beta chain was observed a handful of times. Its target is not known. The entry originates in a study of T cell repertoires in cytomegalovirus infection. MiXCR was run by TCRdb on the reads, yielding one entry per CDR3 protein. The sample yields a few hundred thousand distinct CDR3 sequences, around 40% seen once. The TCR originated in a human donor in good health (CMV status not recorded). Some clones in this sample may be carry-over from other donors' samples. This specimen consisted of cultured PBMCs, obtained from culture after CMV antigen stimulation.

The CDR3 region has the DNA TGTGCCAGCAGTCTTGCCGGGACAGGGGGCGACAAAAACATTCAGTACTTC. It encodes CASSLAGTGGDKNIQYF. The chain carries TRBV12-3 or TRBV12-4 and TRBJ2-4; 12 bases are shared with TRBD1. This CDR3 region has 17 residues. J was trimmed by 3 bases and V by 5 bases; bases with no gene match: 8.